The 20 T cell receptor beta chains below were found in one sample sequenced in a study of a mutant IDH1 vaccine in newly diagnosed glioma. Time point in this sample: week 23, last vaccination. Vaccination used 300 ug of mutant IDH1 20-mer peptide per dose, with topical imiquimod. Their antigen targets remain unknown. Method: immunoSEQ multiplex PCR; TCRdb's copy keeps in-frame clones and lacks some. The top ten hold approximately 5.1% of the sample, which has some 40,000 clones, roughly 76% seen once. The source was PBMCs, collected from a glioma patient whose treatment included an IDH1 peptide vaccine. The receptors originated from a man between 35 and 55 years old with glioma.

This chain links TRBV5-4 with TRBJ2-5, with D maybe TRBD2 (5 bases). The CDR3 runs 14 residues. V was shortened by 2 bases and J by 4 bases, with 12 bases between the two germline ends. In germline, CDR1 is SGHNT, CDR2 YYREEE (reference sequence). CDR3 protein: CASSLKSGRETQYF. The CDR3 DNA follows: TGTGCCAGCAGCTTAAAAAGCGGTAGAGAGACCCAGTACTTC.

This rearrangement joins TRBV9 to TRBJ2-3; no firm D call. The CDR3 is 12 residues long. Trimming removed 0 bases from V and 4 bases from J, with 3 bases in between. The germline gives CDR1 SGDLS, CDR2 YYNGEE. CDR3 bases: TGTGCCAGCAGCGTAGGATCAGATACGCAGTATTTT. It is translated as CASSVGSDTQYF.

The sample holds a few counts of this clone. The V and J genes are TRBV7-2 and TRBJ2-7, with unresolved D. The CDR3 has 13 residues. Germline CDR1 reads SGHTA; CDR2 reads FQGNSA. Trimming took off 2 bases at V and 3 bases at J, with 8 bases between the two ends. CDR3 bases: TGTGCCAGCAGCTTAATCAACAGCTACGAGCAGTACTTC. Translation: CASSLINSYEQYF.

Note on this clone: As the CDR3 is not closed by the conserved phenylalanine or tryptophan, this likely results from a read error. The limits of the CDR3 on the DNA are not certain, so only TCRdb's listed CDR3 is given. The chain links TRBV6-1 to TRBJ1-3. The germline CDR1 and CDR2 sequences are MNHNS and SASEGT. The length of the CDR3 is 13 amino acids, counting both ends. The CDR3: CASSETPSPPQES.

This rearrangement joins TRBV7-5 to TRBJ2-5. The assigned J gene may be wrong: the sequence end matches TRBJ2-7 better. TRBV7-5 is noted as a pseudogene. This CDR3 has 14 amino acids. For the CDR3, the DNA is TGTGCCAGAAGCTTTTACCAGGACGGCTACGAGCAGTACTTC. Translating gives CARSFYQDGYEQYF.

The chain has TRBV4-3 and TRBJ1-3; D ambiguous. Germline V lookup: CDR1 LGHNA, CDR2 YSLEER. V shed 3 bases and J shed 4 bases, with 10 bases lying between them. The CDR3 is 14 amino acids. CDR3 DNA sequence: TGCGCCAGCAGCCATAGCATGGAAGGAAACACCATATATTTT. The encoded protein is CASSHSMEGNTIYF.

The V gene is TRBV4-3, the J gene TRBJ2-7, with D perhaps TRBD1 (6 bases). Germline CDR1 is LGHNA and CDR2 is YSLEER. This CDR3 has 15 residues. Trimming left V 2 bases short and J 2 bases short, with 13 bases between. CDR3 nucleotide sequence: TGCGCCAGCAGCCAATTCACAGGGAATCCCTACGAGCAGTACTTC. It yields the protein CASSQFTGNPYEQYF.

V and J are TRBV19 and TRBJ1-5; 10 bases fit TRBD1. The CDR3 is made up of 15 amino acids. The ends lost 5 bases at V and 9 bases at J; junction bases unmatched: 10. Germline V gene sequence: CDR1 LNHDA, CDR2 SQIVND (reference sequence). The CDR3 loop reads CASSAGQGLERPQHF. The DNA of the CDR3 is TGTGCCAGTAGTGCGGGACAGGGGTTAGAGCGGCCCCAGCATTTT.

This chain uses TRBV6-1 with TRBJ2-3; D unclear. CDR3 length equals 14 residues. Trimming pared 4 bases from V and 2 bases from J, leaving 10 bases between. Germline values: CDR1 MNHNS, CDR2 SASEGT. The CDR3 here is CASSGGPDTDTQYF. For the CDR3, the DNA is TGTGCCAGCAGTGGCGGACCCGACACAGATACGCAGTATTTT.

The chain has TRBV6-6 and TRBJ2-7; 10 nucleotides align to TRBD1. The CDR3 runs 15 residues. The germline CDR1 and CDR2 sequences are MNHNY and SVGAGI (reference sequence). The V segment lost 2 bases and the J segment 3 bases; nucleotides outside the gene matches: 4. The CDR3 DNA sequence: TGTGCCAGCAGTTACACCAGGACAGGGGGCTACGAGCAGTACTTC. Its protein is CASSYTRTGGYEQYF.

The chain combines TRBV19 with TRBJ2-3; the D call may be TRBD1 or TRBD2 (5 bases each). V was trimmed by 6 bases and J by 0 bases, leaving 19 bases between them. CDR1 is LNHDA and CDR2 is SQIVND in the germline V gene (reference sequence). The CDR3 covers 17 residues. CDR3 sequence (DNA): TGTGCCAGTAGAGATATTCCGGGACGCACGAGCACAGATACGCAGTATTTT. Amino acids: CASRDIPGRTSTDTQYF. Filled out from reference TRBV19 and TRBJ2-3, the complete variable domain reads DGGITQSPKYLFRKEGQNVTLSCEQNLNHDAMYWYRQDPGQGLRLIYYSQIVNDFQKGDIAEGYSVSREKKESFPLTVTSAQKNPTAFYLCASRDIPGRTSTDTQYFGPGTRLTVL.

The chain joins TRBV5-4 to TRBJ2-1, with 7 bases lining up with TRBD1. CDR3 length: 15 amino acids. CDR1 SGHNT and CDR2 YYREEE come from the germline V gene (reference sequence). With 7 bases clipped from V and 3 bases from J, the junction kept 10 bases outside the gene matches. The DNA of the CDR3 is TGTGCCAGCTTTGCGACAGGGATAAACTACAATGAGCAGTTCTTC. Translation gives CASFATGINYNEQFF.

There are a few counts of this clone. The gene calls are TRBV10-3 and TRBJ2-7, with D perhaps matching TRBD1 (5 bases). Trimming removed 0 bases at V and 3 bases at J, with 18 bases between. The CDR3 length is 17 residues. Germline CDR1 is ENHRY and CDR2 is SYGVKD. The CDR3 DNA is TGTGCCATCAGTGAGTCGACGACCTCCTGGCAGGGCTACGAGCAGTACTTC. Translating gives CAISESTTSWQGYEQYF.

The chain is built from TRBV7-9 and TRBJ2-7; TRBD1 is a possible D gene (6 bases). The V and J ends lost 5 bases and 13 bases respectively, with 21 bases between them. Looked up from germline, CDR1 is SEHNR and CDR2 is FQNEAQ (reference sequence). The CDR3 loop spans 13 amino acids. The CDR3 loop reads CASSLNPGQRAYF. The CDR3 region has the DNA TGTGCCAGCAGCCTAAACCCCGGACAGAGGGCTTACTTC. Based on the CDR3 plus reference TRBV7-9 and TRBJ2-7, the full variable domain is DTGVSQNPRHKITKRGQNVTFRCDPISEHNRLYWYRQTLGQGPEFLTYFQNEAQLEKSRLLSDRFSAERPKGSFSTLEIQRTEQGDSAMYLCASSLNPGQRAYFGPGTRLTVT.

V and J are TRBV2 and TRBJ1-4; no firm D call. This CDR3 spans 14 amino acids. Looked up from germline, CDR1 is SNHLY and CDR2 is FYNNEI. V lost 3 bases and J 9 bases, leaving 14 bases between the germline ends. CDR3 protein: CASSENTYYQKLFF. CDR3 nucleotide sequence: TGTGCCAGCAGTGAGAACACCTACTATCAAAAACTGTTTTTT.

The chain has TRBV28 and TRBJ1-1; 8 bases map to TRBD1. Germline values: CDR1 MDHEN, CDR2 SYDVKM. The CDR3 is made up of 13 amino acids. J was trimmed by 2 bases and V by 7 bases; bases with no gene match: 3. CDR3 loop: CASKTGVNTEAFF. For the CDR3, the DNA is TGTGCCAGCAAGACAGGGGTTAACACTGAAGCTTTCTTT.

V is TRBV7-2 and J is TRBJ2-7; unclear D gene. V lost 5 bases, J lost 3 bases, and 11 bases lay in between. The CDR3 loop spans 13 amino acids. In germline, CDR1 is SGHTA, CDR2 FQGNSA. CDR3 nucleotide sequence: TGTGCCAGCAGCCCACTCCCTTTCTACGAGCAGTACTTC. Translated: CASSPLPFYEQYF.

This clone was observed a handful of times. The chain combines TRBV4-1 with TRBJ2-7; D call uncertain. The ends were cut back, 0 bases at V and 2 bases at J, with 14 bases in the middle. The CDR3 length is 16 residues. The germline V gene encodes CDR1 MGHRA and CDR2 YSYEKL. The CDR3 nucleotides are TGCGCCAGCAGCCAAGAATCACCAGCAAAACCCTACGAGCAGTACTTC. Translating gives CASSQESPAKPYEQYF.

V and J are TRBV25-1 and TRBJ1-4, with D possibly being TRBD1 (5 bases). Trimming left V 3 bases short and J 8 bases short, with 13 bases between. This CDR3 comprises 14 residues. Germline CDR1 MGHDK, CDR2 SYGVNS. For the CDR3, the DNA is TGTGCCAGCAGTGAGCCCAGGAAGGGGGAAAAACTGTTTTTT. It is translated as CASSEPRKGEKLFF.

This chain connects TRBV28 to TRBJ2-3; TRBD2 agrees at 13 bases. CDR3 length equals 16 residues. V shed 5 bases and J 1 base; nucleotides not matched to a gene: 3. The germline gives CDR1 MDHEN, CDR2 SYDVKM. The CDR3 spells CASSRLAGGGTDTQYF. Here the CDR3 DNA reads TGTGCCAGCAGTCGACTAGCGGGAGGTGGCACAGATACGCAGTATTTT.